This T cell receptor beta chain came from a study of blood T cell repertoires in COVID-19. Background on the study: Acute and convalescent COVID-19 specimens originated in the United States, Italy and Spain. PBMCs, B-cell-depleted T cells, or T cells provided the cDNA or gDNA that made up the material.

Trimming removed 1 base from V and 5 bases from J; junction bases left unmatched: 13. CDR1 is KGHSH and CDR2 is LQKENI in the germline V gene. The CDR3 is 17 amino acids. Methods used by the authors: Reference gene primer amplification gave nucleated cell count estimates. Measured with immunoSEQ multiplex PCR; TCRdb has only the in-frame clones, and not every one. That table furnishes V, J and clone size, whereas the DNA furnished D and trimming. Here the sample spans roughly 88,000 clones, 87% being singletons. The rearrangement links TRBV18 to TRBJ2-5; 7 bases match TRBD2. This receptor was identified in a woman aged 55-69 years with COVID-19, enrolled during active disease. The sequenced material came from peripheral blood. The CDR3 nucleotides read TGTGCCAGCTCACCACTTGGGAGGGGCTCGGGAGAGGAGACCCAGTACTTC. It yields the protein CASSPLGRGSGEETQYF.